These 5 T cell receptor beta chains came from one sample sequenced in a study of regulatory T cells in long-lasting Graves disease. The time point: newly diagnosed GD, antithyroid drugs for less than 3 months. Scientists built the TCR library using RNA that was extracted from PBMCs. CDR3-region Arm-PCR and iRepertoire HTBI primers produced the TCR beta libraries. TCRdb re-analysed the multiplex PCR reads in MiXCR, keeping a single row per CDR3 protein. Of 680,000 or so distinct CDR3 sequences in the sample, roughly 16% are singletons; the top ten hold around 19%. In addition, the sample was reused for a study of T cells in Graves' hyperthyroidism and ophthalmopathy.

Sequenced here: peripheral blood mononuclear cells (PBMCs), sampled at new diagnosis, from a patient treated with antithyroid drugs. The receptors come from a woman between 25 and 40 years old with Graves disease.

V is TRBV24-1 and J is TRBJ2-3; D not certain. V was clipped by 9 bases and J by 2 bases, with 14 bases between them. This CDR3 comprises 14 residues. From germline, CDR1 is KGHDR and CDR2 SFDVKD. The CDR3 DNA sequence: TGTGCCACCCAAAGGATAGAGGACACAGATACGCAGTATTTT. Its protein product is CATQRIEDTDTQYF.

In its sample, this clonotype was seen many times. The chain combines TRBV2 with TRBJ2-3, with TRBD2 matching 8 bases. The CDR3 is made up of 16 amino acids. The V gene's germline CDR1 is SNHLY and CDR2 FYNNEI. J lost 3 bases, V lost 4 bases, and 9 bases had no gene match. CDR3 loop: CASSAGGVRSTDTQYF. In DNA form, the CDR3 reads TGTGCCAGCAGTGCCGGGGGGGTCAGGTCTACAGATACGCAGTATTTT.

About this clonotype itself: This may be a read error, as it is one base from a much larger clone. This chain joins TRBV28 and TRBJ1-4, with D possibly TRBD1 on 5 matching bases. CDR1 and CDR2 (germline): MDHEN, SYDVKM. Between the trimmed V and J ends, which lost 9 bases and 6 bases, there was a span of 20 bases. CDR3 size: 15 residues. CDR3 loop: CASSLIRAEDEKLFF. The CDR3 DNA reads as TGTGCCAGTTCCTTGATCAGGGCAGAGGATGAAAAACTGTTTTTT.

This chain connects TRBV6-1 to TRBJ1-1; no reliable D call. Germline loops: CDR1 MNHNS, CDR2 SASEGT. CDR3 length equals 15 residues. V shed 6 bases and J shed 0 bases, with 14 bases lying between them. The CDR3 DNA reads TGTGCCAGCAGCCGCCCCGGGCGGATGAACACTGAAGCTTTCTTT. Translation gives CASSRPGRMNTEAFF.

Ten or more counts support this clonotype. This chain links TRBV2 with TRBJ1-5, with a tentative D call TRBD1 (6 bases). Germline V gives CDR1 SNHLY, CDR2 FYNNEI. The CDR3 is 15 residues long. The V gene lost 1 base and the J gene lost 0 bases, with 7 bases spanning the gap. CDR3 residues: CASSEGTASNQPQHF. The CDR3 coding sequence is TGTGCCAGCAGTGAAGGGACAGCTAGCAATCAGCCCCAGCATTTT.